This passage covers 2 T cell receptor beta chains from one sample sequenced in a study of cytomegalovirus exposure and HLA in healthy donors (dated by TCRdb to 2016 to 2017). Receptor amplification or capture employed the immunoSEQ multiplex PCR assay. For the multiplex PCR, a mixture combining 60 forward primers for TCR Vbeta segments and 13 reverse primers for TCR Jbeta segments was used. TCRdb took this table from immuneACCESS and kept in-frame rearrangements with V and J called. Such tables lack part of the clones; where checked against another copy, unresolved V genes explain under half of the gap, and the rest is unexplained. The sample table holds under 110,000 clones, of which over 70% were seen once. The ten biggest clones cover about 9.4% of the sample. The sequencing input was PBMCs. All receptors derive from a man between 45 and 60 years old in good health and CMV-seronegative.

This clone has only a few counts. This sequence joins TRBV2 and TRBJ2-2; D may be TRBD1 (6 bases). Germline V gene data show CDR1 as SNHLY and CDR2 as FYNNEI. The CDR3 consists of 15 residues. Trimming removed 7 bases from V and 4 bases from J, with 16 bases in between. Here the CDR3 DNA reads TGTGCCAGCAATGTAGGACAGACTTCCACCGGGGAGCTGTTTTTT. Amino acid sequence: CASNVGQTSTGELFF.

The chain joins TRBV4-3 to TRBJ2-3, with 14 nucleotides matching TRBD2. V shed 0 bases and J 3 bases; nucleotides not matched to a gene: 8. CDR1 LGHNA and CDR2 YSLEER come from the germline V gene. This CDR3 contains 19 residues. The CDR3 DNA reads as TGCGCCAGCAGCCAAGATCGACTAGCGGGAGGGGGTCGGACAGATACGCAGTATTTT. This translates into CASSQDRLAGGGRTDTQYF.